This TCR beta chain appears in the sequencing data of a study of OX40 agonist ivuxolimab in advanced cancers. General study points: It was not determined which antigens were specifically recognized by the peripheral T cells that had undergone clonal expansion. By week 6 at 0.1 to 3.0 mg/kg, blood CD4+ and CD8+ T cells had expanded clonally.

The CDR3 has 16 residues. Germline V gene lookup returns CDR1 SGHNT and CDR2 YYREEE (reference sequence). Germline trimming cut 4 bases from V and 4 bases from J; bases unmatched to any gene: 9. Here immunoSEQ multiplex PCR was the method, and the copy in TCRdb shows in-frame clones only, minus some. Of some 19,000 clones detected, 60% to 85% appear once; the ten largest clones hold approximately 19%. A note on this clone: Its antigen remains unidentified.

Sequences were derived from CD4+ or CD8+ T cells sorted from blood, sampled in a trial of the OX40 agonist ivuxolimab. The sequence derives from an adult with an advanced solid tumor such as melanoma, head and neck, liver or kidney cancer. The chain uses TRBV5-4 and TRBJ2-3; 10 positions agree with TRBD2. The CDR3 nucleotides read TGTGCCAGCAGCATATATAGCGGGGGGCAACCAGATACGCAGTATTTT. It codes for CASSIYSGGQPDTQYF.